The sequence of this T cell receptor beta chain was determined in a study of Graves' ophthalmopathy and Graves' hyperthyroidism. Study-wide context: Investigators collected peripheral blood at initial diagnosis, before any treatment was given.

Overall study results and limits: The model achieved 70.59% sensitivity and around 72% specificity for ophthalmopathy progression. Most thyroid clonotypes with frequency above 0.001 were detected in blood too.

With respect to this clonotype: Its antigen remains unidentified.

Amplification from RNA transcripts yielded the TCR beta CDR3 regions. HTBI-primed RT-PCR formed the first round, and a multiplex PCR formed the second. MiXCR, run by TCRdb on the multiplex PCR reads, gives a single entry per CDR3 protein. The sample carries about 210,000 distinct CDR3 sequences, around 30% recorded once. Germline CDR1 reads SGHTA; CDR2 reads FQGNSA. Trimming stripped 4 bases from V and 4 bases from J, with 11 bases between. The length of the CDR3 is 13 residues. The diagnostic workup employed clinical symptoms, serum thyroxine, TRAb, thyroid ultrasound and orbital computed tomography.

The V and J genes are TRBV7-2 and TRBJ2-7, with D possibly TRBD2 on 6 matching bases. Sequences were obtained from peripheral blood. The source of this sequence is a man aged 45-65 years with Graves' ophthalmopathy. CDR3 sequence (DNA): TGTGCCAGCAGCTCGTCAAGCGGGTACGAGCAGTACTTC. Its protein product is CASSSSSGYEQYF.